This T cell receptor beta chain appears in the sequencing data of a study of regulatory T cells in long-lasting Graves disease. Overall study findings and caveats: Persistent Graves' patients possessed reduced TCR diversity relative to recently diagnosed ones.

The sample's time point: newly diagnosed GD, antithyroid drugs for less than 3 months. TCR sequences were obtained from RNA taken from PBMCs. Combining iRepertoire HTBI primers with Arm-PCR of CDR3 regions, the authors built TCR beta libraries. One entry per CDR3 protein, called by TCRdb with MiXCR from the multiplex PCR reads. The data show almost 450,000 distinct CDR3 sequences, about 16% seen once. Germline CDR1 and CDR2: SGHAT and FQNNGV. After removal of 1 base from V and 3 bases from J, the junction contained 5 bases not matched to a gene. CDR3 length equals 16 residues. The table lists this clonotype with many counts. Its antigen is unidentified. This sample also appeared in a second study, on T cells in Graves' hyperthyroidism and ophthalmopathy.

The chain combines TRBV11-2 with TRBJ1-5; 8 bases align to TRBD1. The sequenced sample was peripheral blood mononuclear cells (PBMCs), obtained at new diagnosis, from a patient treated with antithyroid drugs. This receptor was identified in a woman between 25 and 40 years old with Graves disease. The CDR3 spells CASSLAGQENNQPQHF. The CDR3 DNA follows: TGTGCCAGCAGCTTAGCGGGACAGGAAAACAATCAGCCCCAGCATTTT.